Listed below are T cell receptor beta chains from one sample, sequenced in a study of breast tumors, draining lymph nodes, adjacent tissues. Each CDR3 protein gets one entry after TCRdb re-called the multiplex PCR reads with MiXCR. The profile shows about 230,000 distinct CDR3 sequences, 32% of them singletons. Sequencing was performed on axillary lymph node tissue. The receptors derive from a female donor with breast cancer. Some clones in this sample may be carry-over from other donors' samples. Each CDR3 is given with its conserved first and last residue. Each record gives: J gene, V gene, D gene, clone size, CDR3 DNA, CDR3 protein. D genes are given only for firm matches. Rows may omit the clone size; those that give it use once, few, many or a size class.

j_gene: TRBJ2-4
v_gene: TRBV2
d_gene: TRBD2
abundance: .
CDR3nt: TGTGCTCTAGCGGGAGCCAAAAACATTCAGTACTTC
CDR3aa: CALAGAKNIQYF

j_gene: TRBJ2-5
v_gene: TRBV30
d_gene: .
abundance: many
CDR3nt: TGTGCCTGCCTCCGGGACCTAGGGGAGACCCAGTACTTC
CDR3aa: CACLRDLGETQYF

j_gene: TRBJ2-2
v_gene: TRBV5-1
d_gene: .
abundance: many
CDR3nt: TGCGCCAGCACGACCAGGGATGAAACCGGGGAGCTGTTTTTT
CDR3aa: CASTTRDETGELFF

j_gene: TRBJ2-3
v_gene: TRBV11-3
d_gene: .
abundance: many
CDR3nt: TGTGCCAGCAGTTCACAGAGCACAGATACGCAGTATTTT
CDR3aa: CASSSQSTDTQYF

j_gene: TRBJ1-2
v_gene: TRBV6-6
d_gene: TRBD1
abundance: many
CDR3nt: TGTGCCAGCGGGACAGAGTTCTTTAACTATGGCTACACCTTC
CDR3aa: CASGTEFFNYGYTF

j_gene: TRBJ2-7
v_gene: TRBV28
d_gene: .
abundance: many
CDR3nt: TGTGCCAGCGGAGGTCAGGGACTTCCTTACGAGCAGTACTTC
CDR3aa: CASGGQGLPYEQYF

j_gene: TRBJ2-3
v_gene: TRBV7-2
d_gene: .
abundance: many
CDR3nt: TGTGCCAGCAGCTTAGCCGCTCAGGGTGGTACGCAGTATTTT
CDR3aa: CASSLAAQGGTQYF

j_gene: TRBJ2-7
v_gene: TRBV2
d_gene: TRBD2
abundance: many
CDR3nt: TGTGCCAGTACCGGGAGCGGGAGTTACGAGCAGTACTTC
CDR3aa: CASTGSGSYEQYF

j_gene: TRBJ2-1
v_gene: TRBV2
d_gene: TRBD2
abundance: .
CDR3nt: TGTGCCAGCACCCTAGCGGGACGGCACAATGAGCAGTTCTTC
CDR3aa: CASTLAGRHNEQFF

j_gene: TRBJ1-1
v_gene: TRBV19
d_gene: TRBD1
abundance: .
CDR3nt: TGTGCCAGTAGCTCAACAGGGGGAGTTGGAGCTTTCTTT
CDR3aa: CASSSTGGVGAFF

j_gene: TRBJ2-7
v_gene: TRBV20-1
d_gene: .
abundance: many
CDR3nt: TGCAGTGCTTACCGCCAGGACCTGTACGAGCAGTACTTC
CDR3aa: CSAYRQDLYEQYF

j_gene: TRBJ2-1
v_gene: TRBV20-1
d_gene: TRBD2
abundance: .
CDR3nt: TGCAGTGCTAGAGCTGGAGCGGGAGGGCCCTACAATGAGCAGTTCTTC
CDR3aa: CSARAGAGGPYNEQFF

j_gene: TRBJ1-1
v_gene: TRBV11-2
d_gene: .
abundance: .
CDR3nt: TGTGCCAGCAGCTTCGGGCAGACGGTTGGGAACACTGAAGCTTTCTTT
CDR3aa: CASSFGQTVGNTEAFF

j_gene: TRBJ2-2
v_gene: TRBV19
d_gene: .
abundance: .
CDR3nt: TGTGCCAGTAGTGTAAAGACAGGCGGGGAGCTGTTTTTT
CDR3aa: CASSVKTGGELFF

j_gene: TRBJ2-5
v_gene: TRBV5-1
d_gene: .
abundance: many
CDR3nt: TGCGCCAGCAGCTTGGGGGGATCGCTACAGGAGACCCAGTACTTC
CDR3aa: CASSLGGSLQETQYF

j_gene: TRBJ2-3
v_gene: TRBV6-6
d_gene: TRBD2
abundance: .
CDR3nt: TGTGCCAGCGGACTAGCGGGTCCGGATACGCAGTATTTT
CDR3aa: CASGLAGPDTQYF

j_gene: TRBJ2-3
v_gene: TRBV5-1
d_gene: .
abundance: many
CDR3nt: TGCGCCAGCAGCTTGGGACCGGCGGGGTCAGATACGCAGTATTTT
CDR3aa: CASSLGPAGSDTQYF

j_gene: TRBJ2-1
v_gene: TRBV7-3
d_gene: TRBD2
abundance: many
CDR3nt: TGTGCCAGCGGGGGGGACAATGAGCAGTTCTTC
CDR3aa: CASGGDNEQFF

j_gene: TRBJ2-2
v_gene: TRBV7-6
d_gene: .
abundance: many
CDR3nt: TGTGCCAGCAGCTTAATCCCTAGTAACACCGGGGAGCTGTTTTTT
CDR3aa: CASSLIPSNTGELFF

j_gene: TRBJ1-4
v_gene: TRBV9
d_gene: .
abundance: .
CDR3nt: TGTGCCAGCAGTGGTGCAGGGCGCGAAAAACTGTTTTTT
CDR3aa: CASSGAGREKLFF

j_gene: TRBJ1-5
v_gene: TRBV5-6
d_gene: TRBD1
abundance: many
CDR3nt: TGTGCCAGCAGCTTCTCTCGGACAGGGACGAATCAGCCCCAGCATTTT
CDR3aa: CASSFSRTGTNQPQHF

j_gene: TRBJ1-5
v_gene: TRBV20-1
d_gene: TRBD1
abundance: many
CDR3nt: TGCAGTGCTAGACCGGGACAGGGGGTCCAGCATTTT
CDR3aa: CSARPGQGVQHF

j_gene: TRBJ2-7
v_gene: TRBV4-3
d_gene: TRBD2
abundance: many
CDR3nt: TGCGCCAGCAGCCAAGCCGGGACTAGCAACTACGAGCAGTACTTC
CDR3aa: CASSQAGTSNYEQYF

j_gene: TRBJ1-6
v_gene: TRBV20-1
d_gene: .
abundance: .
CDR3nt: TGCAGTACTAGAGATCCGGGCAGGGGAGGTTCACCCCTCCACTTT
CDR3aa: CSTRDPGRGGSPLHF

j_gene: TRBJ2-1
v_gene: TRBV20-1
d_gene: TRBD1
abundance: .
CDR3nt: TGCAGTGCTAGAGGGGACAGGGGGCTGGCTTACCCCAATGAGCAGTTCTTC
CDR3aa: CSARGDRGLAYPNEQFF

j_gene: TRBJ1-4
v_gene: TRBV9
d_gene: .
abundance: many
CDR3nt: TGTGCCAGCAGCCCGGGGGGCAGTGAAAAACTGTTTTTT
CDR3aa: CASSPGGSEKLFF

j_gene: TRBJ2-3
v_gene: TRBV9
d_gene: TRBD1
abundance: many
CDR3nt: TGTGCCAGCAGCGGACCGGGACAGATCACAGATACGCAGTATTTT
CDR3aa: CASSGPGQITDTQYF

j_gene: TRBJ2-5
v_gene: TRBV2
d_gene: .
abundance: .
CDR3nt: TGTGCCAGCAGTGCCAGAGGGACCCAGTACTTC
CDR3aa: CASSARGTQYF

j_gene: TRBJ2-7
v_gene: TRBV20-1
d_gene: TRBD2
abundance: many
CDR3nt: TGCAGTGCTAGACACCCTAGCGGGAACTACGAGCAGTACTTC
CDR3aa: CSARHPSGNYEQYF

j_gene: TRBJ2-7
v_gene: TRBV4-3
d_gene: .
abundance: many
CDR3nt: TGCGCCAGCAGCCTATACACCCTTTCGACAGGCTACACCTACGAGCAGTACTTC
CDR3aa: CASSLYTLSTGYTYEQYF

j_gene: TRBJ2-1
v_gene: TRBV5-1
d_gene: TRBD2
abundance: many
CDR3nt: TGCGCCAGCAGCTCGATAGCGGGATCAATGGGTGAGCAGTTCTTC
CDR3aa: CASSSIAGSMGEQFF

j_gene: TRBJ2-7
v_gene: TRBV7-2
d_gene: .
abundance: many
CDR3nt: TGTGCCAGCAGCTTAGTTGTCAATTCCTACGAGCAGTACTTC
CDR3aa: CASSLVVNSYEQYF

j_gene: TRBJ2-5
v_gene: TRBV5-6
d_gene: .
abundance: .
CDR3nt: TGTGCCAGCAGCTTGCAGGGTCCGAGGAGAGAGACCCAGCACTTC
CDR3aa: CASSLQGPRRETQHF

j_gene: TRBJ2-1
v_gene: TRBV19
d_gene: TRBD2
abundance: many
CDR3nt: TGTGCCAGTATGTTAGCGGGTGCTAATGAGCAGTTCTTC
CDR3aa: CASMLAGANEQFF

j_gene: TRBJ1-3
v_gene: TRBV7-8
d_gene: TRBD1
abundance: .
CDR3nt: TGTGCCAGCAGCTTAGGAGGACAGGGTCGAAACACCATACATTTT
CDR3aa: CASSLGGQGRNTIHF

j_gene: TRBJ2-5
v_gene: TRBV20-1
d_gene: .
abundance: many
CDR3nt: TGCAGTGCTGCCACCTTTGATGAGGGCCCTTTGCAAGAGACCCAGTACTTC
CDR3aa: CSAATFDEGPLQETQYF

j_gene: TRBJ2-2
v_gene: TRBV7-9
d_gene: TRBD1
abundance: many
CDR3nt: TGTGCCAGCATTGGTGGACAGGGCAATTACCGGAACACCGGGGAGCTGTTTTTT
CDR3aa: CASIGGQGNYRNTGELFF

j_gene: TRBJ2-7
v_gene: TRBV5-1
d_gene: .
abundance: .
CDR3nt: TGCGCCAGCAGAGCCGGGACGCGTGGCTACGAGCAGTACTTC
CDR3aa: CASRAGTRGYEQYF

j_gene: TRBJ1-5
v_gene: TRBV2
d_gene: .
abundance: many
CDR3nt: TGTGCCAGCATGCGCACGGGGAATCAGCCCCAGCATTTT
CDR3aa: CASMRTGNQPQHF

j_gene: TRBJ2-5
v_gene: TRBV3-1
d_gene: TRBD2
abundance: .
CDR3nt: TGTGCCAGCAGCCTGGGACTAGCGGGAGAGCCCCAGTACTTC
CDR3aa: CASSLGLAGEPQYF

j_gene: TRBJ1-3
v_gene: TRBV5-1
d_gene: .
abundance: many
CDR3nt: TGCGCCAGCAGCCTGACGGGGCCCCCTCAAGGAAACACCATATATTTT
CDR3aa: CASSLTGPPQGNTIYF